This T cell receptor (beta chain) was retrieved from a study of cytomegalovirus exposure and HLA in healthy donors. There were likely unrecorded immune exposures, though donors were nominally healthy when sampled. Study-wide points: Reports state that TCR beta sequences accurately predicted most subjects' HLA-A and HLA-B alleles. Using the classifier, cytomegalovirus status was reportedly diagnosed with high specificity and sensitivity.

V was cut by 4 bases and J by 0 bases, with 11 bases left in between. Germline V gene data show CDR1 as SGHDT and CDR2 as YYEEEE. CDR3 length: 14 residues. Vbeta (60) and Jbeta (13) primers were used in the PCR. Authors' analysis steps: Later analysis identified some 88 million unique TCR beta chains, about 11 million shared. Data came from immunoSEQ multiplex PCR; TCRdb stores just in-frame clones and leaves some out. From that table come the V and J calls and clone size; the DNA was used to work out D and trimming. The data show about 120,000 clones, approximately 9.4% seen once. In the case of this clone: Its antigen is undetermined.

The sequence came from a man between 25 and 39 years old in good health and CMV-seronegative. The chain has TRBV5-6 and TRBJ2-7, with D perhaps TRBD1 (5 bases). Sequencing used PBMCs. The CDR3 region has the DNA TGTGCCAGCAGCCGCGACAGTGCCTCCTACGAGCAGTACTTC. Its protein is CASSRDSASYEQYF.